This is a list of T cell receptor beta chains from one sample in a study of blood T cells in healthy people across ages. TCRdb called the 5' RACE reads again in MiXCR, with one record for every CDR3 protein. The repertoire holds just over 1 million distinct CDR3 sequences, with more than 35% as singletons. The sequencing sample was made of blood. Receptor source: a woman aged 60-75 years in good health. CDR3s include the opening cysteine and the closing phenylalanine or tryptophan. Fields, in order: V gene, J gene, clone size, CDR3 length, D gene, CDR3 protein, CDR3 DNA. D genes are given only for firm matches. Expanded clones are given a class, and other clones once, few, many or no size at all.

v_gene: TRBV7-9
j_gene: TRBJ1-3
abundance: -
len: 14
d_gene: -
CDR3aa: CASSDQGSGNTIYF
CDR3nt: TGTGCCAGCAGCGATCAGGGATCCGGAAACACCATATATTTT

v_gene: TRBV2
j_gene: TRBJ2-1
abundance: -
len: 15
d_gene: TRBD2
CDR3aa: CASSATSGSPREQFF
CDR3nt: TGTGCCAGCAGTGCTACTAGCGGGAGTCCGCGTGAGCAGTTCTTC

v_gene: TRBV20-1
j_gene: TRBJ2-5
abundance: once
len: 14
d_gene: TRBD1
CDR3aa: CSATGTGGFETQYF
CDR3nt: TGCAGTGCAACCGGGACAGGGGGATTCGAGACCCAGTACTTC

v_gene: TRBV7-6
j_gene: TRBJ2-7
abundance: -
len: 11
d_gene: -
CDR3aa: CATGRGSEQYF
CDR3nt: TGTGCCACCGGACGGGGCTCCGAGCAGTACTTC

v_gene: TRBV12-3/TRBV12-4
j_gene: TRBJ1-2
abundance: -
len: 13
d_gene: -
CDR3aa: CASSSGTSGGYTF
CDR3nt: TGTGCCAGCAGTTCCGGGACAAGCGGTGGCTACACCTTC

v_gene: TRBV28
j_gene: TRBJ2-5
abundance: few
len: 15
d_gene: TRBD1
CDR3aa: CASSLSTGQEETQYF
CDR3nt: TGTGCCAGCAGTTTGTCGACAGGGCAAGAGGAGACCCAGTACTTC

v_gene: TRBV11-2
j_gene: TRBJ2-7
abundance: -
len: 13
d_gene: -
CDR3aa: CASSQDRDYEQYF
CDR3nt: TGTGCCAGCAGCCAAGACCGGGACTACGAGCAGTACTTC

v_gene: TRBV27
j_gene: TRBJ2-7
abundance: -
len: 14
d_gene: TRBD2
CDR3aa: CASSPRTSWYEQYF
CDR3nt: TGTGCCAGCAGTCCCCGGACTAGTTGGTACGAGCAGTACTTC

v_gene: TRBV5-1
j_gene: TRBJ2-3
abundance: -
len: 15
d_gene: -
CDR3aa: CASSPPNLHMNTQYF
CDR3nt: TGCGCCAGCAGCCCCCCGAACCTGCACATGAATACGCAGTATTTT

v_gene: TRBV14
j_gene: TRBJ2-5
abundance: -
len: 14
d_gene: -
CDR3aa: CASSRSAGSETQYF
CDR3nt: TGTGCCAGCAGTCGGTCAGCAGGGTCAGAGACCCAGTACTTC

v_gene: TRBV11-2
j_gene: TRBJ2-1
abundance: -
len: 15
d_gene: TRBD2
CDR3aa: CASSETGTSGNEQFF
CDR3nt: TGTGCCAGCAGCGAAACCGGGACTAGCGGCAATGAGCAGTTCTTC

v_gene: TRBV20-1
j_gene: TRBJ1-2
abundance: few
len: 11
d_gene: -
CDR3aa: CSARGSYGYTF
CDR3nt: TGCAGTGCTAGGGGGAGCTATGGCTACACCTTC

v_gene: TRBV20-1
j_gene: TRBJ2-7
abundance: -
len: 14
d_gene: TRBD2
CDR3aa: CSATVVTGGYEQYF
CDR3nt: TGCAGTGCTACGGTTGTGACGGGAGGCTACGAGCAGTACTTC

v_gene: TRBV10-3
j_gene: TRBJ2-1
abundance: few
len: 19
d_gene: -
CDR3aa: CAISESWLATTSSYNEQFF
CDR3nt: TGTGCCATCAGTGAGTCGTGGCTAGCGACTACCAGCTCCTACAATGAGCAGTTCTTC

v_gene: TRBV24-1
j_gene: TRBJ2-3
abundance: -
len: 16
d_gene: TRBD1
CDR3aa: CATSTARDRNTDTQYF
CDR3nt: TGTGCCACCAGTACGGCTCGGGACAGGAACACAGATACGCAGTATTTT

v_gene: TRBV7-4
j_gene: TRBJ2-5
abundance: many
len: 14
d_gene: -
CDR3aa: CASSHRTPKESQYF
CDR3nt: TGTGCCAGCAGCCATCGAACTCCGAAAGAGTCCCAGTACTTC

v_gene: TRBV14
j_gene: TRBJ2-2
abundance: -
len: 14
d_gene: -
CDR3aa: CASSPRGSTGELFF
CDR3nt: TGTGCCAGCAGCCCACGGGGGAGCACCGGGGAGCTGTTTTTT

v_gene: TRBV9
j_gene: TRBJ1-4
abundance: once
len: 15
d_gene: TRBD1
CDR3aa: CASSVMGQGGEKLFF
CDR3nt: TGTGCCAGCAGCGTTATGGGCCAGGGGGGGGAAAAACTGTTTTTT

v_gene: TRBV4-1
j_gene: TRBJ2-1
abundance: few
len: 13
d_gene: -
CDR3aa: CASSHPPSHEQFF
CDR3nt: TGCGCCAGCAGCCACCCCCCCTCACATGAGCAGTTCTTC

v_gene: TRBV12-3/TRBV12-4
j_gene: TRBJ2-3
abundance: few
len: 14
d_gene: -
CDR3aa: CASSSPRDTDTQYF
CDR3nt: TGTGCCAGCAGTTCCCCACGGGACACAGATACGCAGTATTTT

v_gene: TRBV25-1
j_gene: TRBJ2-5
abundance: -
len: 14
d_gene: -
CDR3aa: CASSEGAGRETQYF
CDR3nt: TGTGCCAGCAGTGAAGGGGCAGGGCGGGAGACCCAGTACTTC

v_gene: TRBV7-8
j_gene: TRBJ1-1
abundance: -
len: 15
d_gene: -
CDR3aa: CASSLGRDQNTEAFF
CDR3nt: TGTGCCAGCAGCTTAGGTAGGGACCAGAACACTGAAGCTTTCTTT

v_gene: TRBV9
j_gene: TRBJ2-3
abundance: -
len: 15
d_gene: TRBD1
CDR3aa: CASSPRTGGTDTQYF
CDR3nt: TGTGCCAGCAGCCCGCGGACAGGGGGCACAGATACGCAGTATTTT

v_gene: TRBV11-2
j_gene: TRBJ1-2
abundance: -
len: 19
d_gene: TRBD1
CDR3aa: CASSLTSGTGILSNYGYTF
CDR3nt: TGTGCCAGCAGCTTGACGAGCGGGACAGGCATATTATCTAACTATGGCTACACCTTC

v_gene: TRBV7-6
j_gene: TRBJ2-5
abundance: -
len: 14
d_gene: TRBD2
CDR3aa: CASSFGTSEETQYF
CDR3nt: TGTGCCAGCAGCTTTGGGACTAGCGAAGAGACCCAGTACTTC

v_gene: TRBV29-1
j_gene: TRBJ2-1
abundance: once
len: 12
d_gene: -
CDR3aa: CSVVGGRHEQLF
CDR3nt: TGCAGCGTTGTCGGGGGGCGACATGAGCAGTTATTC

v_gene: TRBV12-3/TRBV12-4
j_gene: TRBJ2-7
abundance: -
len: 15
d_gene: TRBD2
CDR3aa: CASRPGLAGSYEQYF
CDR3nt: TGTGCCAGCAGGCCGGGACTAGCGGGAAGCTACGAGCAGTACTTC

v_gene: TRBV20-1
j_gene: TRBJ2-5
abundance: many
len: 14
d_gene: TRBD2
CDR3aa: CSAEGTSGQETQYF
CDR3nt: TGCAGTGCTGAGGGGACTAGCGGTCAAGAGACCCAGTACTTC

v_gene: TRBV3-1
j_gene: TRBJ2-3
abundance: -
len: 16
d_gene: TRBD1
CDR3aa: CASSLAAGQGTDTQYF
CDR3nt: TGTGCCAGCAGCTTAGCCGCTGGACAGGGAACAGATACGCAGTATTTT

v_gene: TRBV20-1
j_gene: TRBJ2-3
abundance: -
len: 15
d_gene: TRBD2
CDR3aa: CSATLLAGGTDTQYF
CDR3nt: TGCAGTGCCACCTTGCTAGCGGGAGGTACAGATACGCAGTATTTT

v_gene: TRBV28
j_gene: TRBJ2-5
abundance: many
len: 16
d_gene: -
CDR3aa: CASSHDTQGSPETQYF
CDR3nt: TGTGCCAGCAGTCACGATACACAGGGAAGTCCCGAGACCCAGTACTTC

v_gene: TRBV6-5
j_gene: TRBJ1-2
abundance: -
len: 15
d_gene: -
CDR3aa: CASSYSKMGSYGYTF
CDR3nt: TGTGCCAGCAGTTACTCGAAGATGGGGAGCTATGGCTACACCTTC

v_gene: TRBV5-1
j_gene: TRBJ2-7
abundance: -
len: 14
d_gene: TRBD1
CDR3aa: CASRLSGGPYEQYF
CDR3nt: TGCGCCAGCAGATTATCAGGGGGCCCCTACGAGCAGTACTTC

v_gene: TRBV10-3
j_gene: TRBJ2-4
abundance: -
len: 17
d_gene: -
CDR3aa: CAISESRGTDAKNIQYF
CDR3nt: TGTGCCATCAGTGAGTCTCGAGGGACTGATGCCAAAAACATTCAGTACTTC

v_gene: TRBV7-8
j_gene: TRBJ2-1
abundance: -
len: 20
d_gene: TRBD2
CDR3aa: CASSLEAASGSLSSYNEQFF
CDR3nt: TGTGCCAGCAGCTTAGAGGCGGCTAGCGGGAGCCTCAGCTCCTACAATGAGCAGTTCTTC

v_gene: TRBV2
j_gene: TRBJ2-7
abundance: -
len: 12
d_gene: -
CDR3aa: CATKTRNYEQNF
CDR3nt: TGTGCCACCAAGACTAGAAACTACGAGCAGAACTTC

v_gene: TRBV3-1
j_gene: TRBJ2-3
abundance: -
len: 14
d_gene: -
CDR3aa: CAVSGRSSTDTQYF
CDR3nt: TGTGCCGTGTCGGGACGGTCAAGCACAGATACGCAGTATTTT

v_gene: TRBV20-1
j_gene: TRBJ2-3
abundance: -
len: 13
d_gene: -
CDR3aa: CSASLRGPDTQYF
CDR3nt: TGCAGTGCTAGCCTCAGGGGCCCAGATACGCAGTATTTT

v_gene: TRBV5-1
j_gene: TRBJ2-3
abundance: -
len: 14
d_gene: TRBD2
CDR3aa: CASNPAGGTDTQYF
CDR3nt: TGCGCCAGCAATCCAGCGGGAGGGACAGATACGCAGTATTTT

v_gene: TRBV2
j_gene: TRBJ2-1
abundance: -
len: 13
d_gene: TRBD2
CDR3aa: CAPGLAGGNEQFF
CDR3nt: TGTGCCCCCGGACTAGCGGGAGGAAATGAGCAGTTCTTC

v_gene: TRBV3-1
j_gene: TRBJ1-2
abundance: -
len: 13
d_gene: -
CDR3aa: CASSPFLRSGYTF
CDR3nt: TGTGCCAGCAGTCCCTTTTTAAGGTCTGGCTACACCTTC

v_gene: TRBV7-9
j_gene: TRBJ2-5
abundance: -
len: 14
d_gene: -
CDR3aa: CASSLEGNQETQYF
CDR3nt: TGTGCCAGCAGCTTAGAGGGTAACCAAGAGACCCAGTACTTC

v_gene: TRBV28
j_gene: TRBJ1-2
abundance: -
len: 12
d_gene: TRBD1
CDR3aa: CASNGQVEGYTF
CDR3nt: TGTGCCAGCAACGGACAGGTCGAAGGCTACACCTTC

v_gene: TRBV1
j_gene: TRBJ2-2
abundance: -
len: 19
d_gene: -
CDR3aa: CTSSQDLGRGLGDTGELFF
CDR3nt: TGCACCAGCAGCCAAGATTTAGGCAGAGGGTTGGGGGACACCGGGGAGCTGTTTTTT

v_gene: TRBV7-9
j_gene: TRBJ2-3
abundance: -
len: 18
d_gene: TRBD2
CDR3aa: CASNPWYDSGRARDTQYF
CDR3nt: TGTGCCAGCAACCCCTGGTATGATAGCGGGAGGGCCAGGGATACGCAGTATTTT

v_gene: TRBV7-9
j_gene: TRBJ2-3
abundance: -
len: 19
d_gene: TRBD2
CDR3aa: CASSALTARLAGVTDTQYF
CDR3nt: TGTGCCAGCAGCGCCCTCACAGCGCGGCTAGCGGGGGTCACAGATACGCAGTATTTT